These 32 T cell receptor beta chains share one sample of origin, sequenced in a study of T cells after yellow fever vaccination. TCRdb redid the calling of the 5' RACE reads with MiXCR, one entry per CDR3 protein. The table lists hundreds of thousands of distinct CDR3 sequences, more than 3% of them singletons. This specimen consisted of PBMCs, obtained on the day of the yellow fever booster vaccination. Receptors originate from a man aged 18 to 29 who received the YFV17D yellow fever vaccine.

V usage is TRBV5-1 and J usage is TRBJ2-3, with 7 bases aligning to TRBD2. There are 15 residues in the CDR3. From germline, CDR1 is SGHRS and CDR2 YFSETQ. V shed 0 bases and J 4 bases; nucleotides not matched to a gene: 5. In nucleotides, the CDR3 is TGCGCCAGCAGCTTGGCGGGGGGTGGTGCAGATACGCAGTATTTT. The encoded protein is CASSLAGGGADTQYF.

This clonotype was detected ten times or more. This chain connects TRBV5-1 to TRBJ1-6; maybe TRBD1 (6 bases). V lost 0 bases to trimming and J lost 10 bases, with 14 bases between them. Germline CDR1 is SGHRS and CDR2 is YFSETQ. The CDR3 is made up of 15 amino acids. CDR3 nucleotides: TGCGCCAGCAGCTTGGTGTCAGGGGCGAAGTCACCCCTCCACTTT. Amino acid sequence: CASSLVSGAKSPLHF.

J is TRBJ2-3 and V is TRBV27; D perhaps matches TRBD1 (6 bases). The CDR3 totals 15 residues. V dropped 7 bases and J dropped 5 bases, with 19 bases sitting between them. CDR1 MNHEY and CDR2 SMNVEV come from the germline V gene (reference sequence). The CDR3 protein is CASTSGTKPLDTQYF. CDR3 DNA: TGTGCCAGCACCTCCGGGACAAAGCCGCTAGATACGCAGTATTTT.

The rearrangement joins TRBV11-2 to TRBJ2-7, with 9 nucleotides matching TRBD2. V gave up 3 bases and J gave up 0 bases; unmatched junction bases: 6. The CDR3 extends over 16 amino acids. Germline V gene sequence: CDR1 SGHAT, CDR2 FQNNGV. The CDR3 region is CASSFKLAGSSYEQYF. The CDR3 DNA sequence: TGTGCCAGCAGCTTCAAGCTAGCGGGGAGCTCCTACGAGCAGTACTTC.

This clonotype was counted ten times or more. V and J are TRBV5-4 and TRBJ2-1, with 7 bases identical to TRBD2. V was pared by 1 base and J by 2 bases, with 6 bases of the junction left unmatched. The CDR3 is 16 residues long. From germline, CDR1 is SGHNT and CDR2 YYREEE (reference sequence). The CDR3 nucleotides are TGTGCCAGCAGCTTGCGGCGGGGGTCAACCTACAATGAGCAGTTCTTC. Translation gives CASSLRRGSTYNEQFF.

Many counts were recorded for this clonotype. The V gene is TRBV20-1, the J gene TRBJ2-3; D remains ambiguous. The germline gives CDR1 DFQATT, CDR2 SNEGSKA (reference sequence). The length of the CDR3 is 13 residues. The V end was cut by 2 bases, the J end by 0 bases, with 6 bases between. The CDR3 DNA reads as TGCAGTGCTAGATTGCCTAGCACAGATACGCAGTATTTT. It translates to CSARLPSTDTQYF.

This clonotype has at least ten counts. The rearrangement joins TRBV5-1 to TRBJ2-3, with 8 positions matching TRBD2. With V trimmed by 2 bases and J by 2 bases, 4 bases remained unmatched. The germline V gene encodes CDR1 SGHRS and CDR2 YFSETQ. This CDR3 is built from 15 residues. CDR3 protein: CASSLLAANTDTQYF. Written as DNA, the CDR3 is TGCGCCAGCAGCTTACTAGCGGCCAACACAGATACGCAGTATTTT.

This clonotype was seen repeatedly, ten times or more. The chain joins TRBV9 to TRBJ2-3; 10 bases match TRBD2. Trimming cost V 0 bases and J 6 bases; bases outside gene matches: 13. This CDR3 contains 18 residues. Germline V CDR1 and CDR2: SGDLS, YYNGEE. CDR3 amino acids: CASSVGTSGAPTRDTQYF. Here the CDR3 DNA reads TGTGCCAGCAGCGTAGGAACTAGCGGGGCCCCCACGCGGGATACGCAGTATTTT.

The V gene is TRBV4-3, the J gene TRBJ1-2; D perhaps matches TRBD1 (5 bases). The CDR3 spans 17 residues. The ends were cut back, 0 bases at V and 6 bases at J, with 20 bases in the middle. The germline V gene encodes CDR1 LGHNA and CDR2 YSLEER. The CDR3 DNA is TGCGCCAGCAGCCAAGACCCCTTTGGCAGGGCGGGACATGGCTACACCTTC. It yields the protein CASSQDPFGRAGHGYTF.

There are many counts of this clonotype. J is TRBJ1-6 and V is TRBV20-1; no clear D gene. The germline V gene has CDR1 DFQATT and CDR2 SNEGSKA (reference sequence). V lost 5 bases, J lost 7 bases, and 12 bases lay in between. The CDR3 covers 13 residues. CDR3 in DNA: TGCAGTGCTTGGGCTGCCGTAAATTCACCCCTCCACTTT. It encodes CSAWAAVNSPLHF.

This clonotype has only a few counts. CDR3 in amino acids: CSVAFIAGGPLSTDTQYF. As DNA, the CDR3 is TGCAGCGTCGCCTTCATTGCGGGGGGTCCCCTTAGCACAGATACGCAGTATTTT. J is TRBJ2-3 and V is TRBV29-1; 8 nucleotides line up with TRBD2. Germline CDR1 and CDR2: SQVTM and ANQGSEA. The V and J ends lost 6 bases and 0 bases, in that order; junction bases with no gene match: 17. CDR3 length: 18 amino acids.

This clonotype was seen a handful of times. The genes are TRBV12-3 or TRBV12-4 and TRBJ1-1, with TRBD1 identical over 8 bases. This CDR3 has 13 amino acids. V gave up 7 bases and J gave up 3 bases; unmatched junction bases: 4. The CDR3 region has the DNA TGTGCCAGCACCACAGGGGGGTACACTGAAGCTTTCTTT. Translated, it gives CASTTGGYTEAFF.

This clonotype was detected many times. V is TRBV7-9 and J is TRBJ2-1; D might be TRBD1 or TRBD2, each matching 8 bases. Germline loops: CDR1 SEHNR, CDR2 FQNEAQ (reference sequence). V shed 4 bases and J shed 8 bases, with 27 bases lying between them. The length of the CDR3 is 18 residues. CDR3 bases: TGTGCCAGCAGCTCCGACAGGGGCGACATAGCGGGGCGCGATGAGCAGTTCTTC. The encoded protein is CASSSDRGDIAGRDEQFF. The full variable domain, its missing parts supplied by reference TRBV7-9 and TRBJ2-1, is DTGVSQNPRHKITKRGQNVTFRCDPISEHNRLYWYRQTLGQGPEFLTYFQNEAQLEKSRLLSDRFSAERPKGSFSTLEIQRTEQGDSAMYLCASSSDRGDIAGRDEQFFGPGTRLTVL.

There are many counts of this clonotype. CDR3 residues: CASSLVASGGSYNEQFF. The CDR3 DNA reads TGTGCCAGCAGCTTAGTGGCTAGCGGGGGATCCTACAATGAGCAGTTCTTC. The chain recombines TRBV7-6 with TRBJ2-1; 10 bases are shared with TRBD2. This CDR3 is built from 17 residues. Per germline, CDR1 SGHVS and CDR2 FNYEAQ. J was trimmed by 1 base and V by 1 base; bases with no gene match: 4.

This clonotype was seen a few times. The CDR3 loop reads CASSPDGGSYNSPLHF. The CDR3 nucleotides are TGTGCCAGCAGCCCGGACGGGGGTTCCTATAATTCACCCCTCCACTTT. This chain links TRBV7-9 with TRBJ1-6; maybe TRBD1 (5 bases). Germline V gene data show CDR1 as SEHNR and CDR2 as FQNEAQ (reference sequence). This CDR3 is built from 16 residues. V lost 5 bases and J 1 base, leaving 12 bases between the germline ends.

In its sample, this clonotype was seen many times. J is TRBJ2-7 and V is TRBV4-2, with TRBD2 identical over 8 bases. V was pared by 1 base and J by 3 bases, with 8 bases of the junction left unmatched. This CDR3 contains 16 residues. CDR1 is LGHNA, CDR2 YNFKEQ, per germline. Here the CDR3 DNA reads TGTGCCAGCAGCCAAGGCTCCGGGGGGGAGTACTACGAGCAGTACTTC. This sequence encodes CASSQGSGGEYYEQYF.

The rearrangement links TRBV7-9 to TRBJ1-1, with no clear D. Between the trimmed V and J ends, which lost 3 bases and 0 bases, there was a span of 5 bases. CDR1 and CDR2 from the germline V gene are SEHNR and FQNEAQ (reference sequence). The CDR3 consists of 13 residues. CDR3 sequence: CASSFRLNTEAFF. The DNA of the CDR3 is TGTGCCAGCAGCTTTCGACTGAACACTGAAGCTTTCTTT.

The V and J genes are TRBV6-6 and TRBJ1-1; unclear D gene. This CDR3 has 12 amino acids. Between the trimmed V and J ends, which lost 5 bases and 7 bases, there was a span of 11 bases. Germline V gene sequence: CDR1 MNHNY, CDR2 SVGAGI (reference sequence). The CDR3 DNA reads TGTGCCAGCAGTCCAGGCCTGGGTGAAGCTTTCTTT. It encodes CASSPGLGEAFF.

The chain combines TRBV20-1 with TRBJ1-2; no definite D call. The CDR3 runs 14 residues. Deletions cut 0 bases from V and 3 bases from J, with 11 bases between. Germline V gives CDR1 DFQATT, CDR2 SNEGSKA (reference sequence). CDR3 sequence (DNA): TGCAGTGCTAGAGAGGGAGGGTGGGACTATGGCTACACCTTC. It translates to CSAREGGWDYGYTF.

The chain combines TRBV18 with TRBJ2-7; D might be TRBD2 (5 bases). Germline CDR1 KGHSH, CDR2 LQKENI. The germline V and J ends were trimmed by 6 bases and 7 bases, with 16 bases remaining between them. The CDR3 spans 13 residues. The CDR3 loop is CASSAGSSGEQYF. The CDR3 nucleotides read TGTGCCAGCTCCGCCGGCTCCTCGGGGGAGCAGTACTTC.

This clonotype has a count of ten or more. The CDR3 nucleotides read TGTGCCAGCGGGGAGCTGGAGCCCGTTGAGCAGTTCTTC. Protein: CASGELEPVEQFF. This chain connects TRBV6-2 or TRBV6-3 to TRBJ2-1; possibly TRBD2 for D (5 bases). This CDR3 spans 13 amino acids. Germline V gives CDR1 MNHEY, CDR2 SVGEGT. V was cut by 8 bases and J by 9 bases, with 17 bases left in between.

The sample holds many counts of this clonotype. V gene TRBV5-1 combines with J gene TRBJ2-3; 11 nucleotides line up with TRBD2. CDR3 length: 19 amino acids. Germline V gene lookup returns CDR1 SGHRS and CDR2 YFSETQ. Trimming cost V 1 base and J 1 base; bases outside gene matches: 11. The CDR3 region is CASSLMTSGDAFRTDTQYF. CDR3 DNA sequence: TGCGCCAGCAGCTTGATGACTAGCGGGGATGCTTTTCGCACAGATACGCAGTATTTT.

This clonotype was picked up many times. CDR3 protein: CASSEGRGPYNEQFF. For the CDR3, the DNA is TGCGCCAGCAGCGAGGGGCGGGGACCCTACAATGAGCAGTTCTTC. The V and J genes are TRBV5-1 and TRBJ2-1; D possibly corresponds to TRBD2 (6 bases). Trimming pared 4 bases from V and 2 bases from J, leaving 13 bases between. The CDR3 sequence is 15 residues long. The germline gives CDR1 SGHRS, CDR2 YFSETQ.

This rearrangement joins TRBV2 to TRBJ2-3, with D perhaps being TRBD1 or TRBD2 (6 bases each). Germline CDR1 SNHLY, CDR2 FYNNEI. The CDR3 is 13 amino acids. Trimming shortened V by 4 bases and J by 5 bases, and 10 bases separated the two germline ends. CDR3 bases: TGTGCCAGCAGTGTCGGGGGCGAAGATACGCAGTATTTT. This codes for CASSVGGEDTQYF.

This chain links TRBV7-2 with TRBJ1-1; 7 bases agree with TRBD1. The V and J ends lost 4 bases and 0 bases, in that order; junction bases with no gene match: 5. Germline V gene sequence: CDR1 SGHTA, CDR2 FQGNSA. The CDR3 sequence is 15 residues long. The CDR3 nucleotides are TGTGCCAGCAGCTCAAGGGGACAGCTGAACACTGAAGCTTTCTTT. Residues: CASSSRGQLNTEAFF.

The sample holds a few counts of this clonotype. The chain employs TRBV30 and TRBJ2-4; D is perhaps TRBD1 (6 bases). The CDR3 is made up of 18 amino acids. V lost 1 base to trimming and J lost 7 bases, with 26 bases between them. Germline CDR1 is GTSNPN and CDR2 is SVGIG (reference sequence). In DNA form, the CDR3 reads TGTGCCTGGAGTGAAAAACCGAAAGGTGCCACGAGGGGGAACATTCAGTACTTC. This codes for CAWSEKPKGATRGNIQYF. Looking up the rest from reference TRBV30 and TRBJ2-4 gives the full variable domain: SQTIHQWPATLVQPVGSPLSLECTVEGTSNPNLYWYRQAAGRGLQLLFYSVGIGQISSEVPQNLSASRPQDRQFILSSKKLLLSDSGFYLCAWSEKPKGATRGNIQYFGAGTRLSVL.

Many counts were recorded for this clonotype. The chain is built from TRBV20-1 and TRBJ2-7, with D unclear. CDR1 and CDR2 from the germline V gene are DFQATT and SNEGSKA (reference sequence). The CDR3 is 14 amino acids. Trimming cost V 3 bases and J 5 bases, with 17 bases left between them. CDR3 amino acids: CSASLGRARHEQYF. CDR3 DNA sequence: TGCAGTGCTAGCCTAGGACGGGCACGCCACGAGCAGTACTTC.

The chain couples TRBV7-2 to TRBJ2-5; D is perhaps TRBD2 (6 bases). Trimming left V 6 bases short and J 2 bases short, with 13 bases between. CDR1 is SGHTA, CDR2 FQGNSA, per germline. The CDR3 contains 14 residues. The CDR3 is CASRPTGTQETQYF. In DNA, the CDR3 is TGTGCCAGCAGACCTACCGGGACTCAAGAGACCCAGTACTTC.

This clonotype occurred many times. The rearrangement joins TRBV6-6 to TRBJ1-5, with TRBD1 matching 9 bases. CDR3 size: 16 residues. Losses at the gene ends were 5 bases for V and 8 bases for J; bases not matched to a gene: 13. CDR1 MNHNY and CDR2 SVGAGI come from the germline V gene (reference sequence). CDR3 in amino acids: CASSTGGGLWGEPQHF. The CDR3 DNA is TGTGCCAGCAGTACAGGGGGCGGGCTATGGGGGGAGCCCCAGCATTTT.

The chain uses TRBV20-1 and TRBJ2-3; tentatively, D is TRBD1 (6 bases). Trimming shortened V by 6 bases and J by 4 bases, and 8 bases separated the two germline ends. This CDR3 comprises 11 residues. CDR1 and CDR2 (germline): DFQATT, SNEGSKA (reference sequence). For the CDR3, the DNA is TGCAGTGCCTACAGGGCAGATACGCAGTATTTT. Translating it yields CSAYRADTQYF.

The rearrangement joins TRBV7-9 to TRBJ1-2, with 11 bases lining up with TRBD1. In germline, CDR1 is SEHNR, CDR2 FQNEAQ (reference sequence). V gave up 5 bases and J gave up 4 bases; unmatched junction bases: 6. This CDR3 region has 15 residues. For the CDR3, the DNA is TGTGCCAGCAGCGCTACCGGGACAGGGGGCTATGGCTACACCTTC. This translates into CASSATGTGGYGYTF. Looking up the rest from reference TRBV7-9 and TRBJ1-2 gives the full variable domain: DTGVSQNPRHKITKRGQNVTFRCDPISEHNRLYWYRQTLGQGPEFLTYFQNEAQLEKSRLLSDRFSAERPKGSFSTLEIQRTEQGDSAMYLCASSATGTGGYGYTFGSGTRLTVV.

This clonotype was observed many times. This chain uses TRBV27 with TRBJ2-1, with 9 bases that match TRBD2. The V segment lost 6 bases and the J segment 6 bases; nucleotides outside the gene matches: 30. Germline V gene lookup returns CDR1 MNHEY and CDR2 SMNVEV (reference sequence). The CDR3 has 22 residues. The CDR3 coding sequence is TGTGCCAGCAGGGGTACGGGGGCGGTTTTCCAGCGGGGGGCCCTTGTAGGCAATGAGCAGTTCTTC. Its protein product is CASRGTGAVFQRGALVGNEQFF.